One sample yielded the 26 T cell receptor beta chains listed below, sequenced in a study of T cells in Graves' hyperthyroidism and ophthalmopathy. Template material for amplifying TCR beta CDR3 regions consisted of RNA transcripts. Using the HTBI primer set, a first-round RT-PCR was run on the TCR CDR3. MiXCR, applied by TCRdb to the multiplex PCR reads, yields one record per CDR3 protein. The repertoire consists of 400,000 to 450,000 distinct CDR3 sequences, with roughly 14% occurring once and the leading ten covering around 14%. The sample taken for sequencing was blood. Every receptor here comes from a man aged 18-30 years with Graves' ophthalmopathy.

This clonotype showed up many times. CDR3 nucleotide sequence: TGCGCCAGCAGCTTGGTAGCGCCAGGATACAATGAGCAGTTCTTC. Protein sequence: CASSLVAPGYNEQFF. The chain carries TRBV5-1 and TRBJ2-1; TRBD2 might be the D (5 bases). The V end lost 0 bases, the J end lost 4 bases, and 11 bases lay between the germline ends. The CDR3 has 15 amino acids. In germline, CDR1 is SGHRS, CDR2 YFSETQ.

This clonotype was found a few times. The chain employs TRBV29-1 and TRBJ2-7; unclear D gene. Trimming stripped 6 bases from V and 1 base from J, with 10 bases between. The CDR3 has 12 residues. Per germline, CDR1 SQVTM and CDR2 ANQGSEA. The DNA for the CDR3 is TGCAGCGTGACAATGGCTTCCTACGAGCAGTACTTC. Protein: CSVTMASYEQYF.

This clonotype was observed at least ten times. This rearrangement joins TRBV20-1 to TRBJ2-7, with D possibly being TRBD2 (5 bases). The CDR3 has 12 residues. V was clipped by 8 bases and J by 3 bases, with 14 bases between them. CDR1 DFQATT and CDR2 SNEGSKA come from the germline V gene (reference sequence). The CDR3 loop is CSKRNGSYEQYF. The DNA for the CDR3 is TGCAGTAAAAGGAATGGGAGCTACGAGCAGTACTTC.

In this sample, this clonotype turned up a few times. Sequence at one end of the junction differs from germline and may be a read error. The rearrangement links TRBV7-2 to TRBJ2-5, with D possibly TRBD2 on 6 matching bases. Germline values: CDR1 SGHTA, CDR2 FQGNSA. This CDR3 comprises 12 residues. CDR3 loop: CASSLAPETQYF. CDR3 nucleotides: TGTGCCAGCAGCCTAGCGCCTGAGACCCAGTACTTC.

In this sample, this clonotype turned up many times. The J gene is TRBJ1-1, the V gene TRBV6-1, with 7 bases identical to TRBD1. Germline CDR1 MNHNS, CDR2 SASEGT. Unmatched junction bases numbered 3, after V lost 4 bases and J lost 4 bases. This CDR3 has 13 residues. The CDR3 coding sequence is TGTGCCAGCAGTGTTCAGGGGGGCACTGAAGCTTTCTTT. Encoded protein: CASSVQGGTEAFF.

This clonotype has at least ten counts. The chain carries TRBV15 and TRBJ1-2; D is ambiguous. Germline values: CDR1 LNHNV, CDR2 YYDKDF (reference sequence). Deletions cut 0 bases from V and 8 bases from J, with 19 bases between. This CDR3 is 16 amino acids long. CDR3 DNA: TGTGCCACCAGCAGAGATCATGGTCTTGGATCGGGGGGCTACACCTTC. As protein: CATSRDHGLGSGGYTF.

This clonotype was detected many times. Here the CDR3 reads CASSDSGGENGYTF. CDR3 bases: TGTGCCAGCAGTGACTCGGGGGGGGAGAATGGCTACACCTTC. This chain links TRBV6-4 with TRBJ1-2; D is perhaps TRBD1 (5 bases). Deletions cut 0 bases from V and 6 bases from J, with 11 bases between. Per the germline V gene, CDR1 is MRHNA and CDR2 is SNTAGT. The CDR3 length is 14 residues.

The CDR3 DNA sequence: TGTGCCAGCAGTTTAGGGAACTCTAACTATGGCTACACCTTC. It encodes CASSLGNSNYGYTF. The chain links TRBV27 to TRBJ1-2, with D unclear. CDR1 MNHEY and CDR2 SMNVEV come from the germline V gene (reference sequence). Deletions cut 2 bases from V and 0 bases from J, with 7 bases between. This CDR3 has 14 amino acids.

Many counts were recorded for this clonotype. The genes are TRBV30 and TRBJ2-7, with a weak D call TRBD1 (5 bases). Germline V gives CDR1 GTSNPN, CDR2 SVGIG (reference sequence). There are 13 residues in the CDR3. Trimming left V 6 bases short and J 1 base short, with 13 bases between. The CDR3 DNA sequence: TGTGCCTGCCAAGGGGCCGCGTCCTACGAGCAGTACTTC. Encoded protein: CACQGAASYEQYF. The variable domain in full, completed from reference TRBV30 and TRBJ2-7, reads SQTIHQWPATLVQPVGSPLSLECTVEGTSNPNLYWYRQAAGRGLQLLFYSVGIGQISSEVPQNLSASRPQDRQFILSSKKLLLSDSGFYLCACQGAASYEQYFGPGTRLTVT.

CDR3 amino acids: CATSETGGPQTTDTQYF. The CDR3 bases are TGTGCCACCAGTGAAACGGGGGGGCCCCAAACCACAGATACGCAGTATTTT. The chain joins TRBV24-1 to TRBJ2-3; the match to TRBD2 covers 8 bases. J was trimmed by 2 bases and V by 4 bases; bases with no gene match: 10. The CDR3 runs to 17 residues. Germline CDR1 and CDR2: KGHDR and SFDVKD.

At least ten counts were recorded for this clonotype. The genes are TRBV7-2 and TRBJ2-3; possibly TRBD1 or TRBD2 for D (6 bases each). V lost 4 bases, J lost 4 bases, and 9 bases lay in between. This CDR3 comprises 13 residues. Germline-derived CDR1 and CDR2 are SGHTA and FQGNSA. The CDR3 coding sequence is TGTGCCAGCAGCTCGAGGGGGGCAGATACGCAGTATTTT. Translated: CASSSRGADTQYF.

This clonotype was seen many times. V usage is TRBV6-1 and J usage is TRBJ2-1; TRBD2 might be the D (5 bases). Deletions cut 6 bases from V and 6 bases from J, with 9 bases between. The CDR3 consists of 12 residues. Germline V gives CDR1 MNHNS, CDR2 SASEGT. The CDR3 loop reads CASRVRGNEQFF. The CDR3 region has the DNA TGTGCCAGCAGGGTACGGGGCAATGAGCAGTTCTTC.

Many counts were recorded for this clonotype. This sequence joins TRBV6-1 and TRBJ1-2, with TRBD1 as a possible D gene (6 bases). CDR3 length: 21 amino acids. Germline V CDR1 and CDR2: MNHNS, SASEGT. The germline V and J ends were trimmed by 9 bases and 4 bases, with 39 bases remaining between them. The CDR3 loop is CARDEDRLLVLCPADLYGYTF. The CDR3 region has the DNA TGTGCCAGGGACGAAGACAGGCTTCTCGTCCTTTGTCCCGCCGATCTCTATGGCTACACCTTC.

The V and J genes are TRBV12-3 or TRBV12-4 and TRBJ1-6, with 7 bases aligning to TRBD1. This CDR3 spans 16 amino acids. With 5 bases clipped from V and 3 bases from J, the junction kept 7 bases outside the gene matches. The CDR3 region has the DNA TGTGCCAGCAGTATGGGGGACAGCTTCTATAATTCACCCCTCCACTTT. This gives the protein CASSMGDSFYNSPLHF.

This clonotype has at least ten counts. The V call is TRBV5-5, the J call TRBJ1-1; D is ambiguous. Germline CDR1 and CDR2: SGHKS and YYEKEE (reference sequence). The CDR3 is 15 amino acids. Between the trimmed V and J ends, which lost 0 bases and 0 bases, there was a span of 9 bases. The CDR3 reads CASSLEVGLNTEAFF. CDR3 in DNA: TGTGCCAGCAGCTTGGAAGTCGGCCTGAACACTGAAGCTTTCTTT. Variable domain in full (rest from reference TRBV5-5 and TRBJ1-1): DAGVTQSPTHLIKTRGQQVTLRCSPISGHKSVSWYQQVLGQGPQFIFQYYEKEERGRGNFPDRFSARQFPNYSSELNVNALLLGDSALYLCASSLEVGLNTEAFFGQGTRLTVV.

This clonotype was found a few times. The chain carries TRBV5-1 and TRBJ1-5; perhaps TRBD1 as D (5 bases). Germline CDR1 and CDR2: SGHRS and YFSETQ. V was trimmed by 4 bases and J by 4 bases, leaving 18 bases between them. The CDR3 spans 16 residues. This CDR3 is CASSITPGTENQPQHF. The CDR3 DNA is TGCGCCAGCAGCATAACGCCCGGGACGGAGAATCAGCCCCAGCATTTT.

This clonotype has ten or more counts. The chain is built from TRBV6-1 and TRBJ2-7, with 7 bases matching TRBD1. The V and J ends lost 7 bases and 2 bases, in that order; junction bases with no gene match: 8. The CDR3 is 14 residues long. CDR1 and CDR2 from the germline V gene are MNHNS and SASEGT. CDR3 in amino acids: CASMLTGSTYEQYF. In nucleotides, the CDR3 is TGTGCCAGCATGCTGACAGGGTCTACCTACGAGCAGTACTTC.

V usage is TRBV14 and J usage is TRBJ2-3, with unresolved D. The CDR3 has 14 residues. The germline V gene encodes CDR1 SGHDN and CDR2 FVKESK. The V end lost 1 base, the J end lost 0 bases, and 5 bases lay between the germline ends. CDR3 sequence (DNA): TGTGCCAGCAGCCAAGGTCCTAGCACAGATACGCAGTATTTT. This gives the protein CASSQGPSTDTQYF.

This clonotype was counted many times. The chain recombines TRBV29-1 with TRBJ2-1, with D perhaps TRBD2 (6 bases). The V and J ends lost 6 bases and 8 bases respectively, with 20 bases between them. The germline CDR1 and CDR2 sequences are SQVTM and ANQGSEA. This CDR3 has 14 residues. For the CDR3, the DNA is TGCAGCGTGGGCCCAGGAGGGATTTTCGATGAGCAGTTCTTC. Translated: CSVGPGGIFDEQFF.

The sample holds a few counts of this clonotype. The rearrangement links TRBV13 to TRBJ2-5; D is possibly TRBD2 (6 bases). This CDR3 region has 14 residues. V lost 3 bases, J lost 3 bases, and 11 bases lay in between. In germline, CDR1 is PRHDT, CDR2 FYEKMQ (reference sequence). CDR3 DNA: TGTGCCAGCAGCTTTGGGACTCATAAAGAGACCCAGTACTTC. Residues: CASSFGTHKETQYF.

This clonotype was counted many times. The J gene is TRBJ2-7, the V gene TRBV30, with 9 positions matching TRBD2. The trim removed 3 bases at V and 4 bases at J, leaving 7 bases unmatched. Germline-derived CDR1 and CDR2 are GTSNPN and SVGIG (reference sequence). The CDR3 covers 14 residues. The CDR3 bases are TGTGCCTGGAGGGAGGGTAGCGGGAGTTACGAGCAGTACTTC. As protein: CAWREGSGSYEQYF. The entire variable domain, with the rest obtained from reference TRBV30 and TRBJ2-7, is as follows: SQTIHQWPATLVQPVGSPLSLECTVEGTSNPNLYWYRQAAGRGLQLLFYSVGIGQISSEVPQNLSASRPQDRQFILSSKKLLLSDSGFYLCAWREGSGSYEQYFGPGTRLTVT.

CDR3: CSASGGEDTQYF. The DNA for the CDR3 is TGCAGTGCTAGCGGGGGTGAAGATACGCAGTATTTT. The chain links TRBV20-1 to TRBJ2-3; perhaps TRBD2 as D (6 bases). This CDR3 contains 12 residues. Germline assignment: CDR1 DFQATT and CDR2 SNEGSKA (reference sequence). V gave up 3 bases and J gave up 5 bases, with 9 bases separating them.

Details on this clonotype: Being one base from a much bigger clone, this may be a read error. J is TRBJ1-1 and V is TRBV7-9; perhaps TRBD1 as D (5 bases). The ends were cut back, 5 bases at V and 6 bases at J, with 22 bases in the middle. In germline, CDR1 is SEHNR, CDR2 FQNEAQ (reference sequence). This CDR3 has 16 amino acids. The CDR3 bases are TGTGCCAGCAGCGAAACAGTGGGATCGGGGGGGTCTGAAGCTTTCTTT. Translated: CASSETVGSGGSEAFF.

In this sample, this clonotype turned up many times. The chain recombines TRBV5-6 with TRBJ2-5, with D perhaps matching TRBD1 or TRBD2 (5 bases each). Trimming left V 4 bases short and J 1 base short, with 17 bases between. From germline, CDR1 is SGHDT and CDR2 YYEEEE. The length of the CDR3 is 16 residues. The CDR3 region is CASSAGAGVGQETQYF. DNA of the CDR3: TGTGCCAGCAGCGCTGGGGCCGGGGTGGGCCAAGAGACCCAGTACTTC.

This clonotype was counted ten times or more. Written as DNA, the CDR3 is TGTGCCAGCAGCCCTACAATCGAAGATACGCAGTATTTT. Translated: CASSPTIEDTQYF. The chain joins TRBV12-3 or TRBV12-4 to TRBJ2-3; no clear D. The V end lost 6 bases, the J end lost 5 bases, and 12 bases lay between the germline ends. CDR3 size: 13 residues.

In its sample, this clonotype was seen many times. The rearrangement links TRBV6-1 to TRBJ2-7; D uncertain. Germline values: CDR1 MNHNS, CDR2 SASEGT. Trimming took off 6 bases at V and 3 bases at J, with 12 bases between the two ends. The CDR3 contains 13 residues. The CDR3 loop is CASSNGRSYEQYF. DNA of the CDR3: TGTGCCAGCAGCAACGGACGGAGCTACGAGCAGTACTTC.